The 22 T cell receptor beta chains reported below all come from one sample, sequenced in a study of T cells after yellow fever vaccination. TCRdb redid the calling of the 5' RACE reads with MiXCR, one entry per CDR3 protein. The sample includes roughly 120,000 distinct CDR3 sequences, 7.4% of them seen just once. The input for sequencing was CD4+ T cells sorted from PBMCs, taken 10 days after the first yellow fever vaccination. The receptor set was obtained from a man between 18 and 35 years old who received the YFV17D yellow fever vaccine.

This clonotype was found a few times. The chain employs TRBV5-8 and TRBJ2-3; TRBD2 might be the D (7 bases). The V and J ends lost 3 bases and 2 bases respectively, with 13 bases between them. From germline, CDR1 is SGHTS and CDR2 YDEGEE. The CDR3 has 15 amino acids. CDR3: CASSSRGALTDTQYF. The DNA for the CDR3 is TGTGCCAGCAGCTCCCGGGGGGCCCTCACAGATACGCAGTATTTT.

This clonotype was picked up many times. The J gene is TRBJ2-1, the V gene TRBV19; perhaps TRBD2 as D (7 bases). In germline, CDR1 is LNHDA, CDR2 SQIVND (reference sequence). This CDR3 is 12 amino acids long. The ends were cut back, 10 bases at V and 9 bases at J, with 16 bases in the middle. In nucleotides, the CDR3 is TGTGCCACCCAAGGGGGAGGGGGTGAGCAGTTCTTC. Translating it yields CATQGGGGEQFF.

This clonotype was observed at least ten times. The V gene is TRBV7-9, the J gene TRBJ1-2, with D uncertain. Germline V gives CDR1 SEHNR, CDR2 FQNEAQ (reference sequence). V lost 2 bases and J 0 bases, leaving 7 bases between the germline ends. The CDR3 runs to 14 residues. The DNA of the CDR3 is TGTGCCAGCAGCTTATCACCCTCTAACTATGGCTACACCTTC. It translates to CASSLSPSNYGYTF.

This clonotype was detected many times. The chain carries TRBV7-3 and TRBJ2-2; unclear D gene. Germline V gives CDR1 SGHTA, CDR2 FQGTGA. The germline V and J ends were trimmed by 5 bases and 3 bases, with 7 bases remaining between them. The CDR3 length is 13 residues. In DNA, the CDR3 is TGTGCCAGCAGCCTTAGTTACACCGGGGAGCTGTTTTTT. Translating gives CASSLSYTGELFF.

This clonotype was counted at least ten times. The chain carries TRBV12-5 and TRBJ2-7; D not certain. Germline CDR1 and CDR2: LGHNT and FRNRAP. This CDR3 is built from 13 residues. Trimming removed 1 base from V and 2 bases from J, with 6 bases in between. The CDR3 DNA follows: TGTGCTAGTGGTTTGGCCGTTCCCTACGAGCAGTACTTC. It specifies CASGLAVPYEQYF.

This clonotype appeared many times. The chain combines TRBV7-9 with TRBJ2-5; perhaps TRBD1 as D (6 bases). This CDR3 comprises 14 residues. Germline V gives CDR1 SEHNR, CDR2 FQNEAQ (reference sequence). V lost 4 bases to trimming and J lost 4 bases, with 13 bases between them. The CDR3 DNA reads TGTGCCAGCAGCTCGGGTTTGGGGGCAGAGACCCAGTACTTC. Translation: CASSSGLGAETQYF. Full variable domain (rest looked up from reference TRBV7-9 and TRBJ2-5): DTGVSQNPRHKITKRGQNVTFRCDPISEHNRLYWYRQTLGQGPEFLTYFQNEAQLEKSRLLSDRFSAERPKGSFSTLEIQRTEQGDSAMYLCASSSGLGAETQYFGPGTRLLVL.

This clonotype was observed a handful of times. This chain links TRBV5-1 with TRBJ2-3; 12 nucleotides line up with TRBD2. V gave up 2 bases and J gave up 2 bases; unmatched junction bases: 3. Germline lookup yields CDR1 SGHRS and CDR2 YFSETQ. The CDR3 is 16 amino acids. CDR3 sequence (DNA): TGCGCCAGCAGCTTACTAGCGGGGGGCCTCACAGATACGCAGTATTTT. Its protein is CASSLLAGGLTDTQYF.

The table lists this clonotype with many counts. The genes are TRBV14 and TRBJ2-3; D perhaps matches TRBD1 (5 bases). The CDR3 length is 16 residues. Germline CDR1 and CDR2: SGHDN and FVKESK. The V and J ends lost 4 bases and 1 base respectively, with 15 bases between them. DNA for the CDR3: TGTGCCAGCAGCCTCAGAAGGGGATTCGGCACAGATACGCAGTATTTT. Its protein product is CASSLRRGFGTDTQYF.

This clonotype came up many times. The gene calls are TRBV4-3 and TRBJ2-3; weak D call: TRBD1 (7 bases). The CDR3 has 13 amino acids. CDR1 and CDR2 from the germline V gene are LGHNA and YSLEER. Trimming stripped 2 bases from V and 14 bases from J, with 17 bases between. The CDR3 nucleotides are TGCGCCAGCAGCCAAACCGGAGGGGGCGAGGTGTATTTT. The encoded protein is CASSQTGGGEVYF.

In its sample, this clonotype was seen many times. This chain links TRBV7-2 with TRBJ2-7; 11 positions match TRBD2. The CDR3 totals 14 residues. Germline trimming cut 6 bases from V and 3 bases from J; bases unmatched to any gene: 4. From germline, CDR1 is SGHTA and CDR2 FQGNSA. In DNA, the CDR3 is TGTGCCAGCAGTATTAGCGGGGGGGACTACGAGCAGTACTTC. This gives the protein CASSISGGDYEQYF.

This chain's CDR3 is CASSLFGGVSGNTIYF. In DNA form, the CDR3 reads TGTGCCAGCAGCTTATTCGGGGGAGTCTCTGGAAACACCATATATTTT. This chain uses TRBV7-9 with TRBJ1-3; D is perhaps TRBD1 (5 bases). CDR1 is SEHNR, CDR2 FQNEAQ, per germline (reference sequence). The V gene lost 2 bases and the J gene lost 0 bases, with 11 bases spanning the gap. The CDR3 has 16 amino acids.

This clonotype was detected many times. V gene TRBV7-2 combines with J gene TRBJ2-3; D is perhaps TRBD2 (5 bases). V shed 1 base and J shed 10 bases, with 12 bases lying between them. The CDR3 runs to 13 residues. Germline CDR1 SGHTA, CDR2 FQGNSA. The CDR3: CASSLEVSDAQYF. The CDR3, as DNA: TGTGCCAGCAGCTTAGAGGTTAGCGATGCGCAGTATTTT.

There are many counts of this clonotype. V gene TRBV20-1 combines with J gene TRBJ2-3; D uncertain. Germline lookup yields CDR1 DFQATT and CDR2 SNEGSKA (reference sequence). The length of the CDR3 is 12 residues. V lost 6 bases to trimming and J lost 1 base, with 8 bases between them. The CDR3 sequence is CSAKTGTDTQYF. In DNA form, the CDR3 reads TGCAGTGCAAAGACTGGCACAGATACGCAGTATTTT.

In its sample, this clonotype was seen many times. The chain has TRBV4-3 and TRBJ2-5; 13 bases fit TRBD2. Germline CDR1 reads LGHNA; CDR2 reads YSLEER. This CDR3 spans 16 amino acids. Unmatched junction bases numbered 2, after V lost 2 bases and J lost 2 bases. CDR3 sequence (DNA): TGCGCCAGCAGCCAAAGGACTAGCGGGGGACAAGAGACCCAGTACTTC. Amino acids: CASSQRTSGGQETQYF.

This clonotype was observed many times. The rearrangement uses TRBV18 and TRBJ2-7, with a tentative D call TRBD1 (6 bases). The CDR3 runs to 15 residues. Between the trimmed V and J ends, which lost 3 bases and 1 base, there was a span of 13 bases. Germline loops: CDR1 KGHSH, CDR2 LQKENI. The CDR3 sequence is CASSPKGGESYEQYF. In nucleotides, the CDR3 is TGTGCCAGCTCACCTAAAGGGGGTGAGTCCTACGAGCAGTACTTC.

A remark on this clonotype: A much larger clone is a single base away; this may be a read error. The chain employs TRBV5-1 and TRBJ2-1, with 9 bases that match TRBD2. This CDR3 comprises 16 residues. Germline lookup yields CDR1 SGHRS and CDR2 YFSETQ. CDR3 in DNA: TGCGCCATCAGCTTGGGGGTCCAGCGGGGGGACAATGAGCAGTTCTTC. Its translation: CAISLGVQRGDNEQFF.

This clonotype was recorded many times. V and J are TRBV6-5 and TRBJ1-6; D gene uncertain. The length of the CDR3 is 15 residues. V shed 0 bases and J shed 6 bases, with 9 bases lying between them. Germline CDR1 is MNHEY and CDR2 is SVGAGI. The CDR3 DNA is TGTGCCAGCAGTTACTCTCGGTCGGGTAATTCACCCCTCCACTTT. Translation: CASSYSRSGNSPLHF.

This clonotype was observed at least ten times. The rearrangement uses TRBV7-2 and TRBJ2-5, with 7 bases aligning to TRBD1. The CDR3 spans 14 residues. The germline CDR1 and CDR2 sequences are SGHTA and FQGNSA. J gave up 3 bases and V 1 base, and 2 bases lay outside the gene matches. CDR3 DNA sequence: TGTGCCAGCAGCTTAGTGACAGGGAAAGAGACCCAGTACTTC. Its translation: CASSLVTGKETQYF.

This clonotype came up many times. The chain links TRBV12-3 or TRBV12-4 to TRBJ2-3; D is unresolved. The CDR3 has 10 amino acids. V lost 8 bases and J lost 3, with 3 bases in between. In nucleotides, the CDR3 is TGTGCCAGCGGAACAGATACGCAGTATTTT. It translates to CASGTDTQYF.

This clonotype showed up many times. The J gene is TRBJ1-1, the V gene TRBV5-1; D gene unclear. Germline loops: CDR1 SGHRS, CDR2 YFSETQ. This CDR3 has 14 amino acids. With 0 bases removed from V and 4 bases from J, the gap between germline ends came to 10 bases. Here the CDR3 DNA reads TGCGCCAGCAGCTTGGATGGCCGGGGCACTGAAGCTTTCTTT. Its protein product is CASSLDGRGTEAFF.

This clonotype came up many times. The chain couples TRBV25-1 to TRBJ2-7, with D perhaps TRBD1 (5 bases). CDR1 MGHDK and CDR2 SYGVNS come from the germline V gene. This CDR3 comprises 14 residues. The V end lost 2 bases, the J end lost 2 bases, and 10 bases lay between the germline ends. The CDR3 DNA reads as TGTGCCAGCAGTGAACAGGGTGACGCCTACGAGCAGTACGTC. Its translation is CASSEQGDAYEQYV.

This clonotype was observed a few times. V usage is TRBV10-3 and J usage is TRBJ2-3; 9 bases agree with TRBD1. Germline-derived CDR1 and CDR2 are ENHRY and SYGVKD. V trimming: 6 bases; J trimming: 1 base; junction bases outside the gene matches: 5. The CDR3 covers 15 residues. The CDR3 sequence: CAISERQGGTDTQYF. For the CDR3, the DNA is TGTGCCATCAGCGAACGACAGGGGGGCACAGATACGCAGTATTTT.